Below are 31 T cell receptor beta chains sequenced from a single sample in a study of vaccination effects on CD4 cells after COVID-19. No antigen has been identified for these receptors. Sequencing was performed with immunoSEQ multiplex PCR; in TCRdb, only in-frame clones are kept and a portion is missing. The sample includes around 41,000 clones, about 80% of them seen just once. Viral peptide pools were used in the ViraFEST assay to expand antigen-specific CD4+ T cells, and sequencing came afterward. Subsequent to a culture period of around eleven days, CD4+ T cells were isolated. Vaccine recipients lacked prior SARS-CoV-2 infection and had negative nucleocapsid antibodies. Sequenced here: CD4+ T cells from PBMCs cultured with SARS-CoV-2 spike peptides, sampled before COVID-19 vaccination. All receptors derive from a human donor who received a COVID-19 vaccine.

The chain carries TRBV6-1 and TRBJ2-1; 10 bases fit TRBD2. V trimming: 4 bases; J trimming: 4 bases; junction bases outside the gene matches: 7. The CDR3 has 16 residues. The germline V gene has CDR1 MNHNS and CDR2 SASEGT. The CDR3 nucleotides are TGTGCCAGCAGTGTCGAGAGCGGGGGGGTATACAATGAGCAGTTCTTC. It specifies CASSVESGGVYNEQFF.

V is TRBV4-3 and J is TRBJ1-5; a possible D gene is TRBD1 (5 bases). Germline CDR1 and CDR2: LGHNA and YSLEER. V was trimmed by 3 bases and J by 5 bases, leaving 11 bases between them. The CDR3 spans 14 residues. The CDR3 DNA reads TGCGCCAGCAGCCAGAGGGGCGGAGATCAGCCCCAGCATTTT. Protein sequence: CASSQRGGDQPQHF.

The rearrangement links TRBV6-5 to TRBJ1-6; a possible D gene is TRBD1 (5 bases). The CDR3 runs 14 residues. Deletions cut 5 bases from V and 7 bases from J, with 12 bases between. Germline lookup yields CDR1 MNHEY and CDR2 SVGAGI. In DNA, the CDR3 is TGTGCCAGCAGTCTCCAGGGCGGCAATTCACCCCTCCACTTT. The encoded protein is CASSLQGGNSPLHF.

J is TRBJ2-5 and V is TRBV2, with D possibly matching TRBD1 (5 bases). CDR3 length: 14 residues. The germline V gene encodes CDR1 SNHLY and CDR2 FYNNEI. The ends were cut back, 6 bases at V and 5 bases at J, with 16 bases in the middle. CDR3 sequence (DNA): TGTGCCAGCAGAGTCGGCAGGGCCGGGGAGACCCAGTACTTC. Protein: CASRVGRAGETQYF. Full variable domain (rest looked up from reference TRBV2 and TRBJ2-5): EPEVTQTPSHQVTQMGQEVILRCVPISNHLYFYWYRQILGQKVEFLVSFYNNEISEKSEIFDDQFSVERPDGSNFTLKIRSTKLEDSAMYFCASRVGRAGETQYFGPGTRLLVL.

The gene calls are TRBV6-5 and TRBJ1-1; maybe TRBD1 (5 bases). Germline V CDR1 and CDR2: MNHEY, SVGAGI. The CDR3 length is 15 residues. V shed 3 bases and J shed 6 bases, with 17 bases lying between them. The CDR3 here is CASSYWGGLQAEAFF. CDR3 DNA: TGTGCCAGCAGTTATTGGGGCGGCCTCCAGGCTGAAGCTTTCTTT.

This chain connects TRBV6-1 to TRBJ2-5; D is possibly TRBD1 (6 bases). Deletions cut 3 bases from V and 3 bases from J, with 8 bases between. Germline CDR1 is MNHNS and CDR2 is SASEGT. This CDR3 has 13 residues. CDR3 DNA: TGTGCCAGCAGTGAGCAGGGGAAAGAGACCCAGTACTTC. Protein: CASSEQGKETQYF.

The chain uses TRBV2 and TRBJ2-2, with 8 bases matching TRBD1. The CDR3 is made up of 14 amino acids. CDR1 and CDR2 from the germline V gene are SNHLY and FYNNEI. J gave up 1 base and V 7 bases, and 2 bases lay outside the gene matches. The CDR3 DNA follows: TGTGCCAGCAAACAGGGGGGGAACACCGGGGAGCTGTTTTTT. Translation gives CASKQGGNTGELFF.

The chain links TRBV29-1 to TRBJ2-1; no reliable D call. Germline V CDR1 and CDR2: SQVTM, ANQGSEA. Deletions cut 6 bases from V and 0 bases from J, with 15 bases between. The CDR3 extends over 15 amino acids. The DNA of the CDR3 is TGCAGCGTCGGATCTACCCCCAGCTCCTACAATGAGCAGTTCTTC. Encoded protein: CSVGSTPSSYNEQFF.

This chain links TRBV7-2 with TRBJ1-1; D not certain. The V gene's germline CDR1 is SGHTA and CDR2 FQGNSA. This CDR3 is built from 13 residues. Between the trimmed V and J ends, which lost 2 bases and 0 bases, there was a span of 4 bases. Written as DNA, the CDR3 is TGTGCCAGCAGCTTACGAATGAACACTGAAGCTTTCTTT. Protein sequence: CASSLRMNTEAFF.

This clone showed up just a few times. The chain recombines TRBV6-6 with TRBJ1-6; TRBD1 is a possible D gene (5 bases). V lost 8 bases and J lost 6, with 8 bases in between. The V gene's germline CDR1 is MNHNY and CDR2 SVGAGI (reference sequence). The CDR3 is made up of 12 amino acids. CDR3 sequence: CASVGGNSPLHF. CDR3 bases: TGTGCCAGCGTCGGGGGTAATTCACCCCTCCACTTT.

The chain combines TRBV5-1 with TRBJ1-6; a possible D gene is TRBD1 (5 bases). V was pared by 5 bases and J by 3 bases, with 18 bases between. Germline V gene data show CDR1 as SGHRS and CDR2 as YFSETQ. The CDR3 covers 17 residues. The DNA for the CDR3 is TGCGCCAGCAGATACACCCTTCGGGGGATCTATAATTCACCCCTCCACTTT. It specifies CASRYTLRGIYNSPLHF.

The rearrangement links TRBV24-1 to TRBJ2-5; TRBD2 matches at 8 bases. The J segment lost 5 bases and the V segment lost 4 bases, leaving 5 bases of the junction unmatched. The germline gives CDR1 KGHDR, CDR2 SFDVKD. This CDR3 region has 14 residues. The CDR3 DNA reads TGTGCCACCAGTGACCGGGGGGGCCGGGAGACCCAGTACTTC. Its translation: CATSDRGGRETQYF.

The chain uses TRBV6-1 and TRBJ2-5, with 8 nucleotides matching TRBD2. J was trimmed by 1 base and V by 0 bases; bases with no gene match: 7. CDR1 is MNHNS, CDR2 SASEGT, per germline. CDR3 length: 17 amino acids. In nucleotides, the CDR3 is TGTGCCAGCAGTGAAGCGCTTACGGGGGGGGTCCAAGAGACCCAGTACTTC. It encodes CASSEALTGGVQETQYF.

The chain has TRBV7-3 and TRBJ2-6; no clear D gene. This CDR3 comprises 14 residues. The germline V gene has CDR1 SGHTA and CDR2 FQGTGA. V was trimmed by 1 base and J by 0 bases, leaving 1 base between them. The CDR3 region is CASSLSSGANVLTF. CDR3 DNA sequence: TGTGCCAGCAGCTTAAGCTCTGGGGCCAACGTCCTGACTTTC. The full variable domain, its missing parts supplied by reference TRBV7-3 and TRBJ2-6, is GAGVSQTPSNKVTEKGKYVELRCDPISGHTALYWYRQSLGQGPEFLIYFQGTGAADDSGLPNDRFFAVRPEGSVSTLKIQRTERGDSAVYLCASSLSSGANVLTFGAGSRLTVL.

This clone is a singleton in its sample. This chain joins TRBV29-1 and TRBJ2-7, with D perhaps matching TRBD2 (5 bases). The V end was cut by 2 bases, the J end by 3 bases, with 11 bases between. Germline CDR1 and CDR2: SQVTM and ANQGSEA. CDR3 size: 13 residues. CDR3 in DNA: TGCAGCGTTGAATGGGAGCATTACTACGAGCAGTACGTC. Translation: CSVEWEHYYEQYV.

The chain joins TRBV19 to TRBJ1-1; D possibly corresponds to TRBD1 (6 bases). This CDR3 region has 14 residues. V lost 6 bases, J lost 1 base, and 12 bases lay in between. Germline CDR1 LNHDA, CDR2 SQIVND (reference sequence). Here the CDR3 reads CASRDIRGNTEAFF. CDR3 nucleotide sequence: TGTGCCAGTAGGGACATCAGGGGGAACACTGAAGCTTTCTTT.

This clone was detected a few times. The J gene is TRBJ2-7, the V gene TRBV6-5; TRBD1 matches 8 bases. J lost 5 bases, V lost 7 bases, and 13 bases had no gene match. CDR1 is MNHEY and CDR2 is SVGAGI in the germline V gene. The CDR3 contains 15 residues. The CDR3 sequence is CASTVDRGKPHEQYV. CDR3 bases: TGTGCCAGCACCGTCGACAGGGGAAAGCCCCACGAGCAGTACGTC.

The chain uses TRBV18 and TRBJ2-5; D remains ambiguous. The CDR3 spans 14 residues. The ends were cut back, 0 bases at V and 3 bases at J, with 8 bases in the middle. Germline loops: CDR1 KGHSH, CDR2 LQKENI. Written as DNA, the CDR3 is TGTGCCAGCTCACCACCGTCTAGTAAAGAGACCCAGTACTTC. Protein product: CASSPPSSKETQYF.

The table lists this clone with a few counts. The CDR3 here is CASSFHSPMNTEAFF. As DNA, the CDR3 is TGTGCCAGCAGTTTCCACAGTCCCATGAACACTGAAGCTTTCTTT. The chain carries TRBV6-5 and TRBJ1-1; D is uncertain. The germline V gene encodes CDR1 MNHEY and CDR2 SVGAGI. The V and J ends lost 4 bases and 0 bases respectively, with 12 bases between them. This CDR3 comprises 15 residues.

The V call is TRBV7-9, the J call TRBJ1-5, with D possibly being TRBD1 (6 bases). The CDR3 is made up of 14 amino acids. Germline CDR1 is SEHNR and CDR2 is FQNEAQ (reference sequence). V dropped 4 bases and J dropped 5 bases, with 12 bases sitting between them. The CDR3 DNA follows: TGTGCCAGCAGCTCCTGGACAGACCATCAGCCCCAGCATTTT. Protein: CASSSWTDHQPQHF.

The chain recombines TRBV7-2 with TRBJ1-2; D gene uncertain. The CDR3 contains 15 residues. Germline CDR1 reads SGHTA; CDR2 reads FQGNSA. V lost 0 bases to trimming and J lost 5 bases, with 13 bases between them. The CDR3 region has the DNA TGTGCCAGCAGCTTAGCGACTCCAGTGGGTTATGGCTACACCTTC. Encoded protein: CASSLATPVGYGYTF.

The chain recombines TRBV6-5 with TRBJ2-7; 9 positions match TRBD1. The germline V gene has CDR1 MNHEY and CDR2 SVGAGI. This CDR3 is 14 amino acids long. J lost 1 base, V lost 6 bases, and 4 bases had no gene match. The CDR3 is CASSHDRGSYEQYV. As DNA, the CDR3 is TGTGCCAGCAGCCACGACAGGGGGTCCTACGAGCAGTACGTC.

The chain recombines TRBV3-1 (or the pseudogene TRBV3-2) with TRBJ2-2; TRBD2 might be the D (5 bases). CDR1 is LGHDT, CDR2 YNNKEL, per germline (reference sequence). The CDR3 sequence is 15 residues long. V dropped 1 base and J dropped 6 bases, with 12 bases sitting between them. CDR3 coding DNA: TGTGCCAGCAGCCAAGTAGCCGGGGTCTCCGGGGAGCTGTTTTTT. It codes for CASSQVAGVSGELFF.

V gene TRBV3-1 (or the pseudogene TRBV3-2) combines with J gene TRBJ2-3; a possible D gene is TRBD2 (5 bases). Between the trimmed V and J ends, which lost 0 bases and 4 bases, there was a span of 8 bases. CDR1 and CDR2 from the germline V gene are LGHDT and YNNKEL (reference sequence). The CDR3 loop spans 14 amino acids. The CDR3 loop reads CASSQDKDSDTQYF. The CDR3 DNA is TGTGCCAGCAGCCAAGATAAGGACTCAGATACGCAGTATTTT.

The V gene is TRBV2, the J gene TRBJ1-2; 7 nucleotides line up with TRBD1. J gave up 3 bases and V 1 base, and 2 bases lay outside the gene matches. The CDR3 contains 14 residues. Per the germline V gene, CDR1 is SNHLY and CDR2 is FYNNEI. The CDR3 coding sequence is TGTGCCAGCAGTGAAGAAGGGGGCTACTATGGCTACACCTTC. Its translation: CASSEEGGYYGYTF. Full variable domain (outside the CDR3, taken from reference TRBV2 and TRBJ1-2): EPEVTQTPSHQVTQMGQEVILRCVPISNHLYFYWYRQILGQKVEFLVSFYNNEISEKSEIFDDQFSVERPDGSNFTLKIRSTKLEDSAMYFCASSEEGGYYGYTFGSGTRLTVV.

The chain recombines TRBV19 with TRBJ2-2; TRBD1 or TRBD2 may be the D gene (5 bases each). The CDR3 covers 13 residues. V lost 4 bases to trimming and J lost 4 bases, with 7 bases between them. The germline V gene has CDR1 LNHDA and CDR2 SQIVND (reference sequence). CDR3 bases: TGTGCCAGTAGTAAGGGGAGCACCGGGGAGCTGTTTTTT. It specifies CASSKGSTGELFF.

CDR3: CASSVGGGLAKNIQYF. Written as DNA, the CDR3 is TGTGCCAGCAGCGTAGGGGGGGGTCTAGCCAAAAACATTCAGTACTTC. This chain links TRBV9 with TRBJ2-4, with 7 bases aligning to TRBD2. Germline CDR1 and CDR2: SGDLS and YYNGEE. This CDR3 has 16 residues. With 0 bases clipped from V and 0 bases from J, the junction kept 3 bases outside the gene matches.

The chain carries TRBV11-2 and TRBJ2-5; D call uncertain. From germline, CDR1 is SGHAT and CDR2 FQNNGV. This CDR3 has 12 residues. V shed 0 bases and J shed 4 bases, with 3 bases lying between them. This CDR3 reads CASSLDAETQYF. DNA for the CDR3: TGTGCCAGCAGCTTAGACGCAGAGACCCAGTACTTC.

The V call is TRBV9, the J call TRBJ1-4, with TRBD1 matching over 8 bases. The germline CDR1 and CDR2 sequences are SGDLS and YYNGEE. This CDR3 contains 15 residues. The V segment lost 0 bases and the J segment 3 bases; nucleotides outside the gene matches: 1. The chain's CDR3 is CASSVEGQANEKLFF. The CDR3 DNA follows: TGTGCCAGCAGCGTAGAGGGACAGGCTAATGAAAAACTGTTTTTT. Based on the CDR3 plus reference TRBV9 and TRBJ1-4, the full variable domain is DSGVTQTPKHLITATGQRVTLRCSPRSGDLSVYWYQQSLDQGLQFLIQYYNGEERAKGNILERFSAQQFPDLHSELNLSSLELGDSALYFCASSVEGQANEKLFFGSGTQLSVL.

The J gene is TRBJ2-7, the V gene TRBV18, with TRBD1 matching over 10 bases. Trimming cost V 4 bases and J 5 bases; bases outside gene matches: 5. Germline V gives CDR1 KGHSH, CDR2 LQKENI. CDR3 length equals 14 residues. In nucleotides, the CDR3 is TGTGCCAGCTCACTCGAGACAGGGGGCAACGAGCAGTACGTC. Protein product: CASSLETGGNEQYV.

The chain couples TRBV5-6 to TRBJ2-1, with TRBD2 identical over 10 bases. The CDR3 has 16 amino acids. Germline trimming cut 1 base from V and 3 bases from J; bases unmatched to any gene: 4. Germline values: CDR1 SGHDT, CDR2 YYEEEE. In DNA form, the CDR3 reads TGTGCCAGCAGCTTGCGATGGACTAGCGGCTACAATGAGCAGTTCTTC. Encoded protein: CASSLRWTSGYNEQFF. The entire variable domain, with the rest obtained from reference TRBV5-6 and TRBJ2-1, is as follows: DAGVTQSPTHLIKTRGQQVTLRCSPKSGHDTVSWYQQALGQGPQFIFQYYEEEERQRGNFPDRFSGHQFPNYSSELNVNALLLGDSALYLCASSLRWTSGYNEQFFGPGTRLTVL.